The clone carrying this TCR beta chain has only a few counts. Its antigen is still unknown. The data stem from a study of T-cell memory formation after mild COVID-19. Findings and limits, study-wide: Specificity for SARS-CoV-2 was not confirmed among the second-wave clones peaking on day 37. Most CD4+ clones that shrank were in CM and EM, while CD8+ ones turned up in EMRA. Clones that contracted from day 15 to 85 were balanced CD4/CD8, while later expanders leaned CD4+.

The germline V and J ends were trimmed by 0 bases and 4 bases, with 9 bases remaining between them. Germline V gene sequence: CDR1 MNHEY, CDR2 SVGAGI. This CDR3 has 14 residues. TCRdb itself ran the 5' RACE reads through MiXCR, one entry per CDR3 protein. The data contain tens of thousands of distinct CDR3 sequences, more than 20% of them singletons. The sample consisted of PBMCs or a T cell subset sorted from them (not recorded which). This rearrangement joins TRBV6-5 to TRBJ2-5; D remains unclear. This TCR was sampled from a man younger than 35 who had mild COVID-19 (a few samples of this study predate the infection). Cell type and time point are not known. The CDR3 is CASSYSSVGETQYF. As DNA, the CDR3 is TGTGCCAGCAGTTACTCTTCAGTGGGAGAGACCCAGTACTTC.